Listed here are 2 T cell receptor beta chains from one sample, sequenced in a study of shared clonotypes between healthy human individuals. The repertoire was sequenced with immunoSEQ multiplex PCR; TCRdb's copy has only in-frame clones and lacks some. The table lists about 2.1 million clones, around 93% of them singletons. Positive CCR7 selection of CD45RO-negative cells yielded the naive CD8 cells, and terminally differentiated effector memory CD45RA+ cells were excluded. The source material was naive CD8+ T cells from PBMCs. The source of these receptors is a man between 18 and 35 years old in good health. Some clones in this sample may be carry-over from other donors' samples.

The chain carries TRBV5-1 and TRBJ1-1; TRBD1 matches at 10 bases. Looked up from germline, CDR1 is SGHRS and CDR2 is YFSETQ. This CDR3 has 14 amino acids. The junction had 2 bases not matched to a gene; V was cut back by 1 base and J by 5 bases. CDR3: CASSLWTGGTEAFF. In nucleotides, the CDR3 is TGCGCCAGCAGCTTGTGGACAGGGGGGACTGAAGCTTTCTTT. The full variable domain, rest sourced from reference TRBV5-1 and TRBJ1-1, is KAGVTQTPRYLIKTRGQQVTLSCSPISGHRSVSWYQQTPGQGLQFLFEYFSETQRNKGNFPGRFSGRQFSNSRSEMNVSTLELGDSALYLCASSLWTGGTEAFFGQGTRLTVV.

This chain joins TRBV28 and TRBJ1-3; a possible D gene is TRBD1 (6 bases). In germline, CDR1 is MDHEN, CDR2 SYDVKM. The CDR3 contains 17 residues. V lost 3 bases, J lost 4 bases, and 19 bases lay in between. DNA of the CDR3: TGTGCCAGCAGTTTTACAGGGTCTGGCTCGGAAGGAAACACCATATATTTT. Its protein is CASSFTGSGSEGNTIYF.